Listed below are T cell receptor beta chains from one sample, sequenced in a study of CD39 and CD103 CD8 tumor-infiltrating T cells. Sequencing used immunoSEQ multiplex PCR; TCRdb keeps in-frame clones, though not all of them. Of some 2,400 clones listed, approximately 70% were seen once; the top ten hold 10% to 15%. Input material: CD39- CD103- CD8+ T cells sorted from the tumor. The receptors were gathered from a human donor with head and neck squamous cell carcinoma. The CDR3 runs from the conserved cysteine through the conserved F or W. A D gene is named only where the DNA matches it firmly. Only some rows state a clone size, as once, few, many or a class for expanded clones.

cdr3_length d_call j_call v_call clone_size cdr3_nt cdr3_aa
14 - TRBJ1-2 TRBV2 - TGTGCCAGCAGTGAAGGGGCGGCTCCTCCTGGCTACACCTTC CASSEGAAPPGYTF
14 - TRBJ1-1 TRBV19 - TGTGCCAGTAGTATGTACGGGGGGGACACTGAAGCTTTCTTT CASSMYGGDTEAFF
12 - TRBJ1-1 TRBV29-1 - TGCAGCGTGGGGGCCGCGAACACTGAAGCTTTCTTT CSVGAANTEAFF
15 - TRBJ1-1 TRBV11-2 - TGTGCCAGCAGCCAAGCAGTCGGGCAGAACACTGAAGCTTTCTTT CASSQAVGQNTEAFF
15 - TRBJ1-1 TRBV6-5 - TGTGCCAGCAGTTACTATACAGGTTACTTCACTGAAGCTTTCTTT CASSYYTGYFTEAFF
16 - TRBJ2-7 TRBV28 - TGTGCCAGCAGTTTCTTACCAATAACCTCGAACTACGAGCAGTACTTC CASSFLPITSNYEQYF
13 - TRBJ1-2 TRBV19 - TGTGCCAGTACTGATTCCAGGGACTATGGCTACACCTTC CASTDSRDYGYTF
14 - TRBJ2-3 TRBV4-1 - TGCGCCAGCAGCCAAGGGGCAGGGGTAGATACGCAGTATTTT CASSQGAGVDTQYF
12 - TRBJ1-1 TRBV2 few TGTGCCAGCAGCGTGGACGGTCCTGAAGCTTTCTTT CASSVDGPEAFF
15 - TRBJ2-1 TRBV30 - TGTGCCTGGAGTGTAGATGGGTTCTCCTACAATGAGCAGTTCTTC CAWSVDGFSYNEQFF
16 - TRBJ2-2 TRBV7-9 - TGTGCCAGCAGCCCTGGACTCGTAGCGAACACCGGGGAGCTGTTTTTT CASSPGLVANTGELFF
15 TRBD1 TRBJ1-2 TRBV15 - TGTGCCACCAGCCAAAACAGGGGGCTAAACTATGGCTACACCTTC CATSQNRGLNYGYTF
13 - TRBJ1-5 TRBV6-1 - TGTGCCAGCGCGCAGGGGCTAGATCAGCCCCAGCATTTT CASAQGLDQPQHF
12 - TRBJ2-1 TRBV7-8 - TGTGCCAGCAGTCTCCATTTGAATGAGCAGTTCTTC CASSLHLNEQFF
15 TRBD1 TRBJ1-1 TRBV19 - TGTGCCAGTAGTATAACCGGGACAGCAAACACTGAAGCTTTCTTT CASSITGTANTEAFF
15 TRBD1 TRBJ1-5 TRBV2 - TGTGCCAGCAGTGAGTGGACAGGGGTCAATCAGCCCCAGCATTTT CASSEWTGVNQPQHF
13 - TRBJ1-4 TRBV9 - TGTGCCAGCAGCGGAGGGGCGGCTGAAAAACTGTTTTTT CASSGGAAEKLFF